This note documents a single TCR beta chain sequence. The record originates from a study of OX40 agonist ivuxolimab in advanced cancers. At the level of the study: Earlier treatment with anti-PD-1, anti-PD-L1 or anti-CTLA-4 was permitted, and over 35% had received some.

The assay was immunoSEQ multiplex PCR, and TCRdb's table has in-frame clones only and misses some. The sample records some 19,000 clones, around two thirds being singletons. CDR3 length: 15 amino acids. With V trimmed by 8 bases and J by 2 bases, 10 bases remained unmatched. The germline CDR1 and CDR2 sequences are MDHEN and SYDVKM. The chain links TRBV28 to TRBJ2-7; TRBD2 agrees at 9 bases. This material consisted of CD4+ or CD8+ T cells sorted from blood, taken in a trial of the OX40 agonist ivuxolimab. The sequence came from an adult with an advanced solid tumor such as melanoma, head and neck, liver or kidney cancer. CDR3 nucleotide sequence: TGTGCCAGCCGATATAGCGGGAGTGGGACCTACGAGCAGTACTTC. The encoded protein is CASRYSGSGTYEQYF.